These T cell receptor beta chains were read from a single sample in a study of CD8+CD57+ T cells in acquired aplastic anemia. MiXCR, run by TCRdb on the reads, gives a single entry per CDR3 protein. The sample lists fewer than 150,000 distinct CDR3 sequences, roughly 50% occurring once. Sequencing was performed on sorted CD4+, CD8+, or CD8+CD57+ T cells (not recorded which) from PBMCs. The origin of the receptors is a human donor in good health, serving as a control. Each CDR3 is given with its conserved first and last residue. Fields, in order: V gene, clone size, J gene, D gene, CDR3 protein, CDR3 DNA. D genes are given only for firm matches. Size is stated for part of the rows, as once, few or many counts, or as a class when the clone is expanded.

TRBV29-1,NA,TRBJ1-1,NA,CSVEDGAAEAFF,TGCAGCGTTGAAGATGGGGCGGCTGAAGCTTTCTTT
TRBV7-7,many,TRBJ2-2,NA,CASSSGTNGELFF,TGTGCCAGCAGCTCCGGGACCAACGGGGAGCTGTTTTTT
TRBV6-5,many,TRBJ2-7,NA,CASSYGVTYEQYF,TGTGCCAGCAGTTACGGAGTCACCTACGAGCAGTACTTC
TRBV7-3,NA,TRBJ2-7,TRBD2,CASSATSGGADEQYF,TGTGCCAGCAGCGCTACTAGCGGGGGGGCCGATGAGCAGTACTTC
TRBV7-2,NA,TRBJ1-6,TRBD1,CASGQGENSPLHF,TGTGCCAGCGGACAGGGGGAGAATTCACCCCTCCACTTT
TRBV12-3/TRBV12-4,NA,TRBJ1-2,NA,CASLTPNYGYTF,TGTGCCAGCTTGACCCCTAACTATGGCTACACCTTC
TRBV12-3/TRBV12-4,many,TRBJ1-2,NA,CASSLGSFHSYGYTF,TGTGCCAGCAGTTTAGGCTCCTTCCACTCCTATGGCTACACCTTC
TRBV6-2/TRBV6-3,NA,TRBJ2-7,TRBD1,CASSKPGQGTYEQYF,TGTGCCAGCAGTAAGCCGGGACAGGGCACCTACGAGCAGTACTTC
TRBV25-1,few,TRBJ2-7,TRBD2,CASSGTSGTYEQYF,TGTGCCAGCAGTGGGACTAGCGGAACCTACGAGCAGTACTTC
TRBV7-3,few,TRBJ2-7,TRBD1,CASSSTGPYEQYF,TGTGCCAGCAGCTCGACAGGGCCCTACGAGCAGTACTTC
TRBV20-1,few,TRBJ2-7,TRBD2,CSARVASGGAEQYF,TGCAGTGCTAGAGTTGCTAGCGGGGGGGCCGAGCAGTACTTC
TRBV7-8,NA,TRBJ2-5,NA,CASSLGGREETQYF,TGTGCCAGCAGCTTAGGCGGTAGAGAAGAGACCCAGTACTTC
TRBV6-2/TRBV6-3,few,TRBJ1-1,TRBD1,CASSFTGVGTEAFF,TGTGCCAGCAGCTTCACAGGGGTGGGCACTGAAGCTTTCTTT
TRBV11-1,many,TRBJ1-2,TRBD1,CASSPDGGGFFYGYTF,TGTGCCAGCAGCCCCGACGGAGGGGGCTTCTTTTATGGCTACACCTTC
TRBV9,few,TRBJ2-7,TRBD1,CASSQDRSYEQYF,TGTGCCAGCAGCCAGGACAGGTCCTACGAGCAGTACTTC
TRBV11-3,NA,TRBJ2-7,NA,CASSPGGGGDNEQYF,TGTGCCAGCAGCCCAGGGGGGGGCGGCGACAACGAGCAGTACTTC
TRBV20-1,NA,TRBJ1-1,NA,CSARDYLRAGTEAFF,TGCAGTGCTAGAGATTATTTGCGGGCGGGCACTGAAGCTTTCTTT
TRBV3-1,many,TRBJ2-7,NA,CASSQDRAPISYEQYF,TGTGCCAGCAGCCAAGATCGCGCCCCTATATCCTACGAGCAGTACTTC
TRBV5-1,many,TRBJ2-3,TRBD1,CASSMTGGIADTQYF,TGCGCCAGCAGCATGACAGGGGGCATCGCAGATACGCAGTATTTT
TRBV11-2,NA,TRBJ2-2,TRBD2,CASSLVPAGAGTGELFF,TGTGCCAGCAGCTTAGTCCCAGCGGGGGCCGGAACCGGGGAGCTGTTTTTT
TRBV4-1,many,TRBJ1-2,NA,CASSRDTNYGYTF,TGCGCCAGCAGCCGGGACACCAACTATGGCTACACCTTC
TRBV19,NA,TRBJ1-1,TRBD1,CASSTGQGNTGAFF,TGTGCCAGTAGTACGGGACAGGGGAACACTGGAGCTTTCTTT
TRBV29-1,NA,TRBJ1-1,NA,CSVGENTEAFF,TGCAGCGTTGGTGAGAACACTGAAGCTTTCTTT
TRBV7-8,many,TRBJ2-3,NA,CASSLRWLTDTQYF,TGTGCCAGCAGCTTGAGGTGGCTCACAGATACGCAGTATTTT
TRBV7-6,many,TRBJ2-5,TRBD1,CASSPGQGRETQYF,TGTGCCAGCAGCCCGGGACAGGGAAGAGAGACCCAGTACTTC
TRBV19,many,TRBJ2-7,NA,CASSNRSQTRTYEQYF,TGTGCCAGTAGTAATAGGTCACAAACTAGGACCTACGAGCAGTACTTC
TRBV20-1,many,TRBJ2-5,NA,CSASTPSSETQYF,TGCAGTGCTAGTACGCCTAGCAGCGAGACCCAGTACTTC
TRBV6-5,few,TRBJ1-6,TRBD1,CASSPSGQGTPPPHF,TGTGCCAGCAGTCCCTCGGGACAGGGTACTCCACCCCCCCACTTT
TRBV11-1,NA,TRBJ1-3,NA,CASSLGSLQVRGNTIYF,TGTGCCAGCAGCTTAGGAAGCTTACAAGTGCGGGGAAACACCATATATTTT
TRBV7-6,NA,TRBJ2-7,TRBD1,CASRGQGASEQYF,TGTGCCAGCAGGGGCCAGGGGGCGTCCGAGCAGTACTTC
TRBV24-1,few,TRBJ1-2,NA,CATSDTGQSYGYTF,TGTGCCACCAGTGATACCGGACAGAGCTATGGCTACACCTTC
TRBV25-1,NA,TRBJ2-7,NA,CASSLSHSSYEQYF,TGTGCCAGCAGCTTGTCTCACAGCTCCTACGAGCAGTACTTC
TRBV6-5,many,TRBJ1-5,TRBD1,CASHYRDRDYQPQHF,TGTGCCAGCCATTACCGGGACAGGGATTATCAGCCCCAGCATTTT